Shown below are 16 T cell receptor beta chains from a single sample sequenced in a study of T cell responses to AZD1222 COVID-19 vaccine. Here immunoSEQ multiplex PCR was the method, and the copy in TCRdb shows in-frame clones only, minus some. In the table there are about 130,000 clones, 92% of which are singletons. Material: peripheral blood, obtained on day 0 of AZD1222 vaccination. The receptors come from an adult in good health.

The chain uses TRBV29-1 and TRBJ1-2; 11 bases fit TRBD1. The V and J ends lost 4 bases and 4 bases, in that order; junction bases with no gene match: 2. Germline V gives CDR1 SQVTM, CDR2 ANQGSEA. This CDR3 has 13 amino acids. CDR3 in DNA: TGCAGCGTTGGGACAGGGGGCTCCTATGGCTACACCTTC. Translating gives CSVGTGGSYGYTF.

V gene TRBV11-2 combines with J gene TRBJ1-1; a possible D gene is TRBD1 (6 bases). Germline V gene data show CDR1 as SGHAT and CDR2 as FQNNGV. V was trimmed by 3 bases and J by 4 bases, leaving 9 bases between them. The CDR3 is 13 residues long. CDR3 amino acids: CASSFRGSTEAFF. CDR3 nucleotide sequence: TGTGCCAGCAGCTTCAGGGGAAGCACTGAAGCTTTCTTT.

V and J are TRBV4-3 and TRBJ2-3; weak D call: TRBD2 (6 bases). This CDR3 spans 17 amino acids. CDR1 and CDR2 (germline): LGHNA, YSLEER. Trimming left V 0 bases short and J 6 bases short, with 19 bases between. CDR3 residues: CASSQEKGGGERDTQYF. The CDR3, as DNA: TGCGCCAGCAGCCAAGAAAAAGGTGGCGGGGAACGGGATACGCAGTATTTT.

This chain joins TRBV15 and TRBJ2-7, with unresolved D. CDR3 length: 13 amino acids. V was trimmed by 0 bases and J by 2 bases, leaving 5 bases between them. The V gene's germline CDR1 is LNHNV and CDR2 YYDKDF (reference sequence). The DNA for the CDR3 is TGTGCCACCAGCAGAGACGGGCCCTACGAGCAGTACTTC. It translates to CATSRDGPYEQYF.

This chain's CDR3 is CASSDSTFARKYYGYTF. CDR3 coding DNA: TGTGCCAGCAGTGACTCCACCTTCGCCCGAAAGTACTATGGCTACACCTTC. The V gene is TRBV6-4, the J gene TRBJ1-2; no definite D call. The CDR3 is 17 amino acids. The ends were cut back, 0 bases at V and 3 bases at J, with 17 bases in the middle. Germline assignment: CDR1 MRHNA and CDR2 SNTAGT.

V usage is TRBV6-5 and J usage is TRBJ1-2; 8 bases fit TRBD1. This CDR3 has 15 amino acids. J lost 3 bases, V lost 4 bases, and 7 bases had no gene match. Germline CDR1 MNHEY, CDR2 SVGAGI. The CDR3 sequence: CASSSAGGRDYGYTF. In DNA form, the CDR3 reads TGTGCCAGCAGTTCGGCAGGGGGCCGGGACTATGGCTACACCTTC.

The J gene is TRBJ1-2, the V gene TRBV30, with D possibly being TRBD1 (5 bases). Germline CDR1 and CDR2: GTSNPN and SVGIG (reference sequence). V shed 0 bases and J shed 4 bases, with 9 bases lying between them. The CDR3 spans 13 residues. CDR3 loop: CAWSVWGVYGYTF. In DNA form, the CDR3 reads TGTGCCTGGAGTGTGTGGGGGGTCTATGGCTACACCTTC.

This chain links TRBV10-3 with TRBJ1-4; D is ambiguous. The length of the CDR3 is 13 residues. Trimming pared 6 bases from V and 0 bases from J, leaving 5 bases between. Germline CDR1 ENHRY, CDR2 SYGVKD. The CDR3 region is CAIRDATNEKLFF. In DNA, the CDR3 is TGTGCCATCAGGGATGCAACTAATGAAAAACTGTTTTTT.

The rearrangement links TRBV5-4 to TRBJ1-2, with TRBD1 matching over 11 bases. The germline CDR1 and CDR2 sequences are SGHNT and YYREEE (reference sequence). Germline trimming cut 4 bases from V and 0 bases from J; bases unmatched to any gene: 5. The CDR3 runs to 16 residues. CDR3 nucleotide sequence: TGTGCCAGCAGCCCCGGGACAGGGGGAACTAACTATGGCTACACCTTC. Protein product: CASSPGTGGTNYGYTF.

V usage is TRBV4-2 and J usage is TRBJ2-3; 7 bases are a match to TRBD2. CDR1 LGHNA and CDR2 YNFKEQ come from the germline V gene. The CDR3 is made up of 15 amino acids. V lost 0 bases to trimming and J lost 4 bases; unmatched junction nucleotides: 4. This CDR3 reads CASSQERAGADTQYF. The CDR3 coding sequence is TGTGCCAGCAGCCAAGAACGGGCGGGGGCAGATACGCAGTATTTT.

The CDR3 spells CATSDGGTGWNTIYF. DNA of the CDR3: TGTGCCACCAGTGATGGGGGGACCGGATGGAACACCATATATTTT. The chain links TRBV24-1 to TRBJ1-3; D might be TRBD1 (5 bases). CDR1 is KGHDR, CDR2 SFDVKD, per germline. V gave up 3 bases and J gave up 7 bases, with 15 bases separating them. This CDR3 spans 15 amino acids.

Only a few counts were recorded for this clone. The V gene is TRBV7-2, the J gene TRBJ2-7; D is ambiguous. Germline V gene lookup returns CDR1 SGHTA and CDR2 FQGNSA. The V gene lost 2 bases and the J gene lost 2 bases, with 7 bases spanning the gap. This CDR3 is 13 amino acids long. The CDR3 sequence: CASSLIQTYEQYF. The CDR3 nucleotides are TGTGCCAGCAGCTTAATACAGACCTACGAGCAGTACTTC.

V is TRBV3-1 (or the pseudogene TRBV3-2) and J is TRBJ1-2, with D unclear. The CDR3 length is 12 residues. V was pared by 0 bases and J by 6 bases, with 5 bases between. Germline CDR1 LGHDT, CDR2 YNNKEL (reference sequence). In DNA form, the CDR3 reads TGTGCCAGCAGCCAAGATCGAGATGGCTACACCTTC. Protein product: CASSQDRDGYTF.

The chain joins TRBV4-1 to TRBJ1-3, with D unresolved. CDR3 length equals 15 residues. From germline, CDR1 is MGHRA and CDR2 YSYEKL. Trimming pared 0 bases from V and 4 bases from J, leaving 10 bases between. The CDR3 here is CASSQEVSFGNTIYF. As DNA, the CDR3 is TGCGCCAGCAGCCAAGAAGTCAGTTTCGGAAACACCATATATTTT.

The chain joins TRBV19 to TRBJ2-7, with D unresolved. CDR3 length equals 13 residues. V lost 3 bases, J lost 1 base, and 7 bases lay in between. Per germline, CDR1 LNHDA and CDR2 SQIVND (reference sequence). The CDR3 spells CASSMGSSYEQYF. The CDR3 region has the DNA TGTGCCAGTAGTATGGGAAGTTCCTACGAGCAGTACTTC.

This chain links TRBV5-1 with TRBJ1-4; D call uncertain. Trimming removed 4 bases at V and 4 bases at J, with 11 bases between. Germline-derived CDR1 and CDR2 are SGHRS and YFSETQ. The CDR3 runs to 14 residues. CDR3 nucleotide sequence: TGCGCCAGCAGCGGGCGGGGAGGTAATGAAAAACTGTTTTTT. Its protein product is CASSGRGGNEKLFF.